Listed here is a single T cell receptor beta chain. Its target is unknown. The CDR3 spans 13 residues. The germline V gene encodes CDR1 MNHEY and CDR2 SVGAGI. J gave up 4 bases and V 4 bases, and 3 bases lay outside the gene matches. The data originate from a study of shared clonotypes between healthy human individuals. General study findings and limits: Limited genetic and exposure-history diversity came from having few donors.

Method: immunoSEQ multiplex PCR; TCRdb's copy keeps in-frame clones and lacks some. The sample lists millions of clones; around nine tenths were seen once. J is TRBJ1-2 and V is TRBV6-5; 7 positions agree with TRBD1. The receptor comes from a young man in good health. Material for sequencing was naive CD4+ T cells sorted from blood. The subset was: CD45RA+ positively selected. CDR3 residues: CASSSGTVYGYTF. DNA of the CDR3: TGTGCCAGCAGTTCCGGGACAGTCTATGGCTACACCTTC.